This section outlines one TCR beta chain sequence together with its context. Its antigen is not identified. The V gene's germline CDR1 is MDHEN and CDR2 SYDVKM. Trimming at V came to 5 bases and at J to 4 bases, leaving 17 bases not matched to a gene. This CDR3 region has 18 residues. This entry belongs to a study of shared clonotypes between healthy human individuals. The material for each subset, its genomic DNA, was split evenly across several immunoSEQ plates. Data came from immunoSEQ multiplex PCR; TCRdb stores just in-frame clones and leaves some out. Of 2 million to 3 million clones detected, approximately 94% appear once; the ten largest clones hold more than 0.35%. The study's findings and limits: Among a handful of donors, approximately 5% of naive CD4 clonotypes were found in common. Clonotype sharing across donors was expected to vary with sequencing depth.

Sequenced material: naive CD4+ T cells from PBMCs. Subset denoted: CD45RA+ positively selected. The genes are TRBV28 and TRBJ2-5, with 9 bases aligning to TRBD1. This clonotype was sampled from a man between 18 and 35 years old in good health. Some clones in this sample may be carry-over from other donors' samples. DNA for the CDR3: TGTGCCAGCAGTAAGCCGACTACAGGGGGCAACTCCGGAGAGACCCAGTACTTC. Translating gives CASSKPTTGGNSGETQYF.